This passage covers 22 T cell receptor beta chains from one sample sequenced in a study of patients with pleural tuberculosis (dated by TCRdb to 2013 to 2014). TCRdb shows the sequencer as Illumina Genome Analyzer IIx. TCRdb applied fastp at Q25 and MiXCR to the public reads, then kept only in-frame beta chains. Merged by CDR3 protein, the rows form single entries marked with the most common genes and DNA. The sample includes approximately 50,000 distinct CDR3 sequences, with under 8.5% observed a single time. Around 15% of the sample comes from the top ten. The receptors shown here come from a human donor with pleural tuberculosis.

This clonotype was observed many times. The chain is built from TRBV2 and TRBJ2-7; D unclear. Between the trimmed V and J ends, which lost 5 bases and 5 bases, there was a span of 4 bases. Germline assignment: CDR1 SNHLY and CDR2 FYNNEI. CDR3 length equals 10 residues. CDR3 in DNA: TGTGCCAGCAGTCCAAACGAGCAGTACTTC. As protein: CASSPNEQYF.

The table lists this clonotype with many counts. The V gene is TRBV11-2, the J gene TRBJ1-2, with D possibly TRBD1 on 5 matching bases. Germline CDR1 is SGHAT and CDR2 is FQNNGV. The CDR3 is 13 residues long. V lost 8 bases and J 0 bases, leaving 10 bases between the germline ends. The CDR3 region is CASAGTSNYGYTF. The DNA for the CDR3 is TGTGCCAGCGCAGGGACCTCTAACTATGGCTACACCTTC.

The V call is TRBV12-3 or TRBV12-4, the J call TRBJ1-5; maybe TRBD1 (6 bases). V was pared by 6 bases and J by 10 bases, with 19 bases between. The CDR3 extends over 14 amino acids. The CDR3 protein is CASRHQKTGSPQHF. In nucleotides, the CDR3 is TGTGCCAGCAGACACCAAAAAACAGGGTCCCCCCAGCATTTT.

This clonotype was observed many times. V is TRBV6-2 or TRBV6-3 and J is TRBJ2-7, with 8 nucleotides matching TRBD2. V shed 6 bases and J 6 bases; nucleotides not matched to a gene: 7. Germline assignment: CDR1 MNHEY and CDR2 SVGEGT. The CDR3 extends over 13 amino acids. CDR3 DNA sequence: TGTGCCAGCAGCGTTGGACTAGCTCCCGAGCAGTACGTC. This encodes CASSVGLAPEQYV.

This clonotype was observed many times. The chain links TRBV7-1 to TRBJ2-1; TRBD2 matches at 10 bases. TRBV7-1 is flagged as an ORF with uncertain function. CDR3 length: 17 amino acids. V trimming: 1 base; J trimming: 5 bases; junction bases outside the gene matches: 8. CDR3 protein: CASSSGLLAGVHNEQFF. CDR3 DNA: TGTGCCAGCAGCTCAGGCCTCCTAGCGGGAGTCCACAATGAGCAGTTCTTC.

With respect to this clonotype: This clone may be a read error of a much larger clone one base away. The V call is TRBV2, the J call TRBJ1-1; possible D gene TRBD1, 5 bases. The CDR3 runs 11 residues. V shed 11 bases and J shed 9 bases, with 16 bases lying between them. Germline CDR1 is SNHLY and CDR2 is FYNNEI. The DNA of the CDR3 is TGTGCCGTGAGCCAGGGTAATAAAGCTTTCTTT. It translates to CAVSQGNKAFF.

This clonotype was counted many times. The gene calls are TRBV20-1 and TRBJ2-3; no clear D gene. Germline V lookup: CDR1 DFQATT, CDR2 SNEGSKA (reference sequence). The V and J ends lost 1 base and 1 base respectively, with 12 bases between them. The CDR3 consists of 15 residues. CDR3 protein: CSARALDGRTDTQYF. The CDR3 nucleotides read TGCAGTGCTAGAGCACTGGACGGGCGCACAGATACGCAGTATTTT.

This clonotype has a count of ten or more. The genes are TRBV2 and TRBJ1-5; D remains ambiguous. CDR3 length: 15 residues. V was trimmed by 2 bases and J by 4 bases, leaving 12 bases between them. Per germline, CDR1 SNHLY and CDR2 FYNNEI. The DNA for the CDR3 is TGTGCCAGCAGTGAAAAGAACAGACCAAATCAGCCCCAGCATTTT. This gives the protein CASSEKNRPNQPQHF.

This clonotype appeared many times. The chain is built from TRBV24-1 and TRBJ1-1; D ambiguous. Deletions cut 4 bases from V and 10 bases from J, with 12 bases between. Germline V gives CDR1 KGHDR, CDR2 SFDVKD. The CDR3 is 12 residues long. CDR3 coding DNA: TGTGCCACCAGTGACTCACGTCAGGCAGCTTTCTTT. It translates to CATSDSRQAAFF.

This clonotype was found many times. The chain combines TRBV11-2 with TRBJ1-5; D perhaps matches TRBD1 (5 bases). Deletions cut 0 bases from V and 3 bases from J, with 9 bases between. The length of the CDR3 is 15 residues. Germline V gene lookup returns CDR1 SGHAT and CDR2 FQNNGV. CDR3 sequence reads: CASSLDRAFNQPQHF. The CDR3 nucleotides read TGTGCCAGCAGCTTAGACAGGGCCTTCAATCAGCCCCAGCATTTT. The whole variable domain, remainder taken from reference TRBV11-2 and TRBJ1-5, is EAGVAQSPRYKIIEKRQSVAFWCNPISGHATLYWYQQILGQGPKLLIQFQNNGVVDDSQLPKDRFSAERLKGVDSTLKIQPAKLEDSAVYLCASSLDRAFNQPQHFGDGTRLSIL.

The chain joins TRBV11-1 to TRBJ2-3, with a possible D match to TRBD1 (6 bases). The V end was cut by 6 bases, the J end by 0 bases, with 13 bases between. Germline loops: CDR1 SGHAT, CDR2 FQDESV (reference sequence). This CDR3 comprises 15 residues. CDR3 bases: TGTGCCAGCAGTTTGTTAGGGGGAAGCACAGATACGCAGTATTTT. Translating gives CASSLLGGSTDTQYF.

This clonotype was counted at least ten times. The J gene is TRBJ2-7, the V gene TRBV20-1; TRBD1 agrees at 8 bases. Germline V gene lookup returns CDR1 DFQATT and CDR2 SNEGSKA (reference sequence). J gave up 0 bases and V 0 bases, and 4 bases lay outside the gene matches. CDR3 length: 15 residues. In DNA form, the CDR3 reads TGCAGTGCTAGAGAAAGGGACAGGCTCTCCTACGAGCAGTACTTC. Its translation: CSARERDRLSYEQYF.

This clonotype has just a few counts. V is TRBV12-3 or TRBV12-4 and J is TRBJ2-3; unclear D gene. Trimming stripped 6 bases from V and 3 bases from J, with 19 bases between. The CDR3 is 16 residues long. The CDR3 loop is CASRLSPEVSTDTQYF. The CDR3 DNA reads as TGTGCCAGCAGGCTCTCACCTGAGGTCTCGACAGATACGCAGTATTTT.

This clonotype has only a few counts. The rearrangement joins TRBV29-1 to TRBJ2-1; the match to TRBD2 covers 7 bases. Germline CDR1 is SQVTM and CDR2 is ANQGSEA. The CDR3 length is 15 residues. V gave up 7 bases and J gave up 6 bases; unmatched junction bases: 15. The CDR3 region is CSGGLLGFGSNEQFF. CDR3 DNA: TGCAGCGGGGGACTATTGGGTTTTGGTAGCAATGAGCAGTTCTTC.

In its sample, this clonotype was seen many times. This sequence joins TRBV6-5 and TRBJ2-7; D is unresolved. The ends were cut back, 3 bases at V and 4 bases at J, with 10 bases in the middle. This CDR3 comprises 13 residues. Germline CDR1 and CDR2: MNHEY and SVGAGI. CDR3 DNA sequence: TGTGCCAGCAGTTATAGGATAAATTACGAGCAGTACTTC. The encoded protein is CASSYRINYEQYF.

The chain couples TRBV2 to TRBJ2-5; no definite D call. Germline loops: CDR1 SNHLY, CDR2 FYNNEI. The CDR3 spans 14 residues. The V end was cut by 7 bases, the J end by 1 base, with 13 bases between. This CDR3 reads CASNRWGSQETQYF. Here the CDR3 DNA reads TGTGCCAGCAATCGTTGGGGTTCCCAAGAGACCCAGTACTTC.

This clonotype was counted ten times or more. The chain couples TRBV19 to TRBJ1-2; D gene unclear. V was clipped by 11 bases and J by 4 bases, with 11 bases between them. The length of the CDR3 is 11 residues. The V gene's germline CDR1 is LNHDA and CDR2 SQIVND (reference sequence). CDR3 loop: CASAVGYGYTF. The CDR3 nucleotides are TGTGCCTCAGCCGTGGGCTATGGCTACACCTTC.

This clonotype was found many times. The chain couples TRBV20-1 to TRBJ2-7; 10 bases line up with TRBD2. CDR3 length: 15 residues. CDR1 is DFQATT and CDR2 is SNEGSKA in the germline V gene (reference sequence). V trimming: 4 bases; J trimming: 4 bases; junction bases outside the gene matches: 10. As DNA, the CDR3 is TGCAGTGCTACCTCGCCTAGCGGGAGAGTTTACGAGCAGTACTTC. It is translated as CSATSPSGRVYEQYF.

This clonotype was detected ten times or more. V is TRBV11-1 and J is TRBJ2-1; 10 bases are shared with TRBD2. CDR1 and CDR2 from the germline V gene are SGHAT and FQDESV (reference sequence). There are 15 residues in the CDR3. The junction had 4 bases not matched to a gene; V was cut back by 6 bases and J by 2 bases. In DNA form, the CDR3 reads TGTGCCAGCAGAGAACTAGCGGGACCCTACAATGAGCAGTTCTTC. As protein: CASRELAGPYNEQFF. Drawing the rest from reference TRBV11-1 and TRBJ2-1, the complete variable domain is EAEVAQSPRYKITEKSQAVAFWCDPISGHATLYWYRQILGQGPELLVQFQDESVVDDSQLPKDRFSAERLKGVDSTLKIQPAELGDSAMYLCASRELAGPYNEQFFGPGTRLTVL.

This clonotype was found many times. This chain uses TRBV20-1 with TRBJ2-1; 8 bases are shared with TRBD2. The CDR3 spans 14 residues. With V trimmed by 3 bases and J by 9 bases, 10 bases remained unmatched. The germline gives CDR1 DFQATT, CDR2 SNEGSKA (reference sequence). The CDR3 coding sequence is TGCAGTGCTAGCGGGAGGGCCCGGTTGGTTGAGCAGTTCTTC. Its protein product is CSASGRARLVEQFF.

The chain recombines TRBV4-1 with TRBJ2-7; D is uncertain. The CDR3 sequence is 13 residues long. Germline V gives CDR1 MGHRA, CDR2 YSYEKL. V was shortened by 0 bases and J by 5 bases, with 8 bases between the two germline ends. CDR3 sequence reads: CASSQDRFHEQYF. The CDR3 nucleotides are TGCGCCAGCAGCCAAGATCGGTTCCACGAGCAGTACTTC.

This clonotype was observed at least ten times. This chain uses TRBV6-1 with TRBJ2-1; 11 nucleotides align to TRBD1. Germline V gene sequence: CDR1 MNHNS, CDR2 SASEGT. J lost 9 bases, V lost 4 bases, and 8 bases had no gene match. The CDR3 covers 15 residues. CDR3 protein: CASSVGTGGLGEQFF. The CDR3 bases are TGTGCCAGCAGTGTCGGGACAGGGGGATTAGGTGAGCAGTTCTTC.